A selection of T cell receptor beta chains follows, all from one sample in a study of molecular identifiers for immune sequencing clone quantification. TCRdb processed the PCR reads anew with MiXCR; each CDR3 protein has one entry. The sample yields around 460,000 distinct CDR3 sequences, around 23% seen once. Material for sequencing was naive CD8+ T cells from blood, with Jurkat cell RNA spiked in. The receptors were sampled from a human donor in good health. Some libraries in this study had Jurkat cell RNA spiked in. Each CDR3 is given with its conserved first and last residue. D genes are given only for firm matches. A clone size is listed for some rows: how often the clone was seen (once, few, many), or a class if it is expanded.

v_call	d_call	j_call	clone_size	cdr3_aa	cdr3_nt
TRBV29-1	TRBD1	TRBJ1-1	many	CSADGTDSNTEAFF	TGCAGCGCGGACGGGACAGATAGTAACACTGAAGCTTTCTTT
TRBV29-1	.	TRBJ1-1	.	CAETGLNTEAFF	TGCGCGGAGACGGGACTGAACACTGAAGCTTTCTTT
TRBV27	TRBD2	TRBJ2-7	.	CASSFAGGACEQYF	TGTGCCAGCAGTTTTGCGGGAGGTGCCTGCGAGCAGTACTTC
TRBV7-9	TRBD1	TRBJ2-1	many	CASSRTGIYYLGQFF	TGTGCCAGCAGCCGGACAGGGATTTACTACTTGGGGCAGTTCTTC
TRBV20-1	.	TRBJ2-1	few	CSARDGRSLDNEQFF	TGCAGTGCTAGAGACGGGAGATCCCTCGACAATGAGCAGTTCTTC
TRBV29-1	TRBD1	TRBJ2-7	many	CSAIGGTGEGEQYF	TGCAGCGCCATAGGTGGGACAGGGGAGGGCGAGCAGTACTTC
TRBV4-3	.	TRBJ1-3	.	CASSPGHSSGNTIYF	TGCGCCAGCAGCCCAGGGCACAGCTCTGGAAACACCATATATTTT
TRBV7-2	.	TRBJ1-1	.	CASSWDVSSGTEAFF	TGTGCCAGCAGCTGGGACGTTTCCAGCGGGACTGAAGCTTTCTTT
TRBV19	.	TRBJ1-1	.	CASSIGLGAHTEAFF	TGTGCCAGTAGTATAGGACTGGGGGCCCACACTGAAGCTTTCTTT
TRBV28	.	TRBJ2-7	many	CASSPRATVYEQYF	TGTGCCAGCAGTCCTCGAGCGACGGTCTACGAGCAGTACTTC
TRBV7-9	.	TRBJ1-3	many	CASSHTERDTIYF	TGTGCCAGCAGCCACACGGAGCGAGACACCATATATTTT